This T cell receptor (beta chain) stems from a study of T cell repertoires in cytomegalovirus infection. At the level of the study: Shared public TCR beta signatures pointed to both CMV infection and a matching HLA type.

The CDR3 spans 15 residues. CDR1 and CDR2 (germline): SNHLY, FYNNEI. MiXCR, run by TCRdb on the reads, gives a single entry per CDR3 protein. The sample has around 250,000 distinct CDR3 sequences, over 15% seen once. Overall study results and limits: CMV-specific HLA-C-restricted TCR beta clonotypes dominated the ex vivo response.

In the case of this clonotype: Its antigen remains unknown. A read error may account for a junction end that differs from germline.

This clonotype was obtained from a human donor in good health (CMV status not recorded). Some clones in this sample may be carry-over from other donors' samples. This sequence joins TRBV2 and TRBJ2-7, with 9 bases fitting TRBD2. The sample consisted of CD8+ T cells from PBMCs. The CDR3 sequence: CVSRYSGGLSYEQYF. The CDR3 region has the DNA TGTGTCAGCAGGTATAGCGGGGGACTCTCCTACGAGCAGTACTTC.